The sequence of this T cell receptor (beta chain) was determined in a study of coeliac disease. Whole-study context: Coeliac patients had newly diagnosed active disease, refractory type I disease, or gluten-free diet control. The study queried TRBV7-2 bias without high-resolution HLA data.

Study results and limitations: Lower clonality than controls marked TRB and TRG repertoires from active celiac intraepithelial and lamina propria samples. Of coeliac lamina propria samples, about 55% of the 18 held published gliadin-specific TRB sequences, versus 1 of 6 controls.

This CDR3 is 17 amino acids long. A single count supports this clone. Its antigen is still unknown. Method: immunoSEQ multiplex PCR; TCRdb's copy keeps in-frame clones and lacks some. The data contain roughly 7,000 clones, 60% to 80% of them singletons. This receptor was identified in a man in his 60s with celiac disease on a gluten-free diet. This chain uses TRBV21-1 with TRBJ1-3. TRBV21-1 is flagged as a pseudogene. Material: lymphocytes from the gut lamina propria. The CDR3 loop is CASSGNVATTPRNTIYF. CDR3 in DNA: TGTGCCAGCAGCGGAAACGTAGCTACAACACCACGAAACACCATATATTTT.